Following are 30 T cell receptor beta chains from one sample sequenced in a study of blood T cell repertoires in COVID-19. Here immunoSEQ multiplex PCR was the method, and the copy in TCRdb shows in-frame clones only, minus some. The sample contains 200,000 to 250,000 clones, about four fifths of which appear only once. The sample was peripheral blood. The receptors come from a woman between 40 and 50 years old with acute or convalescent COVID-19.

The chain recombines TRBV7-2 with TRBJ1-2; no definite D call. V lost 5 bases to trimming and J lost 3 bases, with 7 bases between them. The CDR3 contains 12 residues. CDR1 and CDR2 (germline): SGHTA, FQGNSA. CDR3 protein: CASSPPDYGYTF. In DNA, the CDR3 is TGTGCCAGCAGCCCTCCGGACTATGGCTACACCTTC.

This sequence joins TRBV25-1 and TRBJ1-5; 7 bases are a match to TRBD1. With V trimmed by 4 bases and J by 7 bases, 4 bases remained unmatched. The CDR3 runs to 13 residues. The V gene's germline CDR1 is MGHDK and CDR2 SYGVNS. CDR3 DNA: TGTGCCAGCAGTGGACAGGGCTGGCAGCCCCAGCATTTT. Translated, it gives CASSGQGWQPQHF.

V is TRBV2 and J is TRBJ1-1; 8 bases agree with TRBD1. Germline CDR1 reads SNHLY; CDR2 reads FYNNEI. The V gene end was trimmed by 5 bases and the J gene end by 1 base; junction bases not matched to a gene: 9. The CDR3 extends over 16 amino acids. This CDR3 reads CASSHSTGTGNTEAFF. Here the CDR3 DNA reads TGTGCCAGCAGTCACTCGACCGGGACAGGGAACACTGAAGCTTTCTTT.

This clone came up a few times. V and J are TRBV5-1 and TRBJ1-1; D not resolved. From germline, CDR1 is SGHRS and CDR2 YFSETQ. The CDR3 totals 15 residues. Trimming shortened V by 0 bases and J by 3 bases, and 12 bases separated the two germline ends. The CDR3, as DNA: TGCGCCAGCAGCTTGGGAAGGGTCGGGGACACTGAAGCTTTCTTT. This translates into CASSLGRVGDTEAFF.

CDR3 sequence reads: CASSEEGGLAGFTQYF. Here the CDR3 DNA reads TGTGCCAGCTCCGAGGAGGGCGGACTAGCGGGTTTTACGCAGTATTTT. The chain uses TRBV5-4 and TRBJ2-3; 11 nucleotides line up with TRBD2. V shed 7 bases and J 8 bases; nucleotides not matched to a gene: 15. Germline V CDR1 and CDR2: SGHNT, YYREEE (reference sequence). CDR3 size: 16 residues.

V and J are TRBV27 and TRBJ2-5; D unresolved. The V end lost 6 bases, the J end lost 0 bases, and 8 bases lay between the germline ends. Germline V gene sequence: CDR1 MNHEY, CDR2 SMNVEV (reference sequence). The CDR3 runs 13 residues. CDR3 DNA: TGTGCCAGCAGCATATACTACCAAGAGACCCAGTACTTC. This translates into CASSIYYQETQYF.

The chain has TRBV7-2 and TRBJ1-1, with D possibly TRBD1 on 6 matching bases. The germline V gene has CDR1 SGHTA and CDR2 FQGNSA. The V and J ends lost 5 bases and 4 bases respectively, with 14 bases between them. This CDR3 has 14 amino acids. CDR3 sequence (DNA): TGTGCCAGCAGCCAACAGGGCGGAATCACTGAAGCTTTCTTT. This encodes CASSQQGGITEAFF. Drawing the rest from reference TRBV7-2 and TRBJ1-1, the complete variable domain is GAGVSQSPSNKVTEKGKDVELRCDPISGHTALYWYRQSLGQGLEFLIYFQGNSAPDKSGLPSDRFSAERTGGSVSTLTIQRTQQEDSAVYLCASSQQGGITEAFFGQGTRLTVV.

The chain has TRBV14 and TRBJ2-7; TRBD2 agrees at 9 bases. V lost 4 bases to trimming and J lost 0 bases; unmatched junction nucleotides: 4. Germline V lookup: CDR1 SGHDN, CDR2 FVKESK. The CDR3 runs to 15 residues. CDR3: CASSLQRGASYEQYF. CDR3 nucleotides: TGTGCCAGCAGCCTTCAGCGGGGGGCCTCCTACGAGCAGTACTTC.

The chain employs TRBV30 and TRBJ2-2, with D possibly TRBD1 on 6 matching bases. Germline assignment: CDR1 GTSNPN and CDR2 SVGIG (reference sequence). Between the trimmed V and J ends, which lost 3 bases and 7 bases, there was a span of 12 bases. The CDR3 consists of 13 residues. Here the CDR3 DNA reads TGTGCCTGGAGACAGGGATCAGTCGGGGAGCTGTTTTTT. Translating it yields CAWRQGSVGELFF. Supplemented by reference TRBV30 and TRBJ2-2, the full variable domain reads SQTIHQWPATLVQPVGSPLSLECTVEGTSNPNLYWYRQAAGRGLQLLFYSVGIGQISSEVPQNLSASRPQDRQFILSSKKLLLSDSGFYLCAWRQGSVGELFFGEGSRLTVL.

The CDR3 coding sequence is TGTGCCAGCAGAGCCCCGGGACAGAACACTGAAGCTTTCTTT. The encoded protein is CASRAPGQNTEAFF. V usage is TRBV5-4 and J usage is TRBJ1-1; D may be TRBD1 (6 bases). The CDR3 sequence is 14 residues long. CDR1 and CDR2 from the germline V gene are SGHNT and YYREEE (reference sequence). V dropped 5 bases and J dropped 1 base, with 12 bases sitting between them. The full variable domain, rest sourced from reference TRBV5-4 and TRBJ1-1, is ETGVTQSPTHLIKTRGQQVTLRCSSQSGHNTVSWYQQALGQGPQFIFQYYREEENGRGNFPPRFSGLQFPNYSSELNVNALELDDSALYLCASRAPGQNTEAFFGQGTRLTVV.

The chain is built from TRBV4-1 and TRBJ1-6, with D possibly being TRBD1 (5 bases). The CDR3 loop spans 15 amino acids. Germline CDR1 reads MGHRA; CDR2 reads YSYEKL. V was trimmed by 1 base and J by 6 bases, leaving 10 bases between them. CDR3 DNA: TGCGCCAGCAGCCAAGTCAACAGGCCTAATTCACCCCTCCACTTT. Protein sequence: CASSQVNRPNSPLHF.

The sample holds one count of this clone. J is TRBJ1-2 and V is TRBV7-9; D perhaps matches TRBD1 (6 bases). The CDR3 runs to 18 residues. Germline V CDR1 and CDR2: SEHNR, FQNEAQ (reference sequence). Trimming left V 5 bases short and J 5 bases short, with 27 bases between. The CDR3 spells CASSLERGTPLWEYGYTF. DNA of the CDR3: TGTGCCAGCAGCCTCGAGCGAGGGACACCTCTCTGGGAGTATGGCTACACCTTC.

Only one count was recorded for this clone. The chain couples TRBV9 to TRBJ1-1; D possibly corresponds to TRBD1 (6 bases). Germline assignment: CDR1 SGDLS and CDR2 YYNGEE. V gave up 4 bases and J gave up 1 base, with 20 bases separating them. CDR3 size: 17 residues. CDR3: CASSPRGAIGGNTEAFF. Here the CDR3 DNA reads TGTGCCAGCAGCCCGCGGGGGGCCATCGGTGGGAACACTGAAGCTTTCTTT.

The DNA of the CDR3 is TGTGCCAGCAGCTTAGTCGGGAGCACAGATACGCAGTATTTT. Its protein product is CASSLVGSTDTQYF. The rearrangement uses TRBV7-9 and TRBJ2-3; D not resolved. CDR1 is SEHNR, CDR2 FQNEAQ, per germline (reference sequence). This CDR3 is 14 amino acids long. Trimming stripped 1 base from V and 0 bases from J, with 5 bases between.

The chain combines TRBV3-1 (or the pseudogene TRBV3-2) with TRBJ2-5; 12 bases are a match to TRBD2. V gave up 1 base and J gave up 11 bases; unmatched junction bases: 5. This CDR3 is 14 amino acids long. Germline CDR1 reads LGHDT; CDR2 reads YNNKEL (reference sequence). DNA of the CDR3: TGTGCCAGCAGCCAAGGCAGACTAGCGGGAGAGCAGTACTTC. Translated: CASSQGRLAGEQYF.

The gene calls are TRBV5-8 and TRBJ2-1, with TRBD2 identical over 8 bases. V was pared by 0 bases and J by 7 bases, with 15 bases of the junction left unmatched. Germline V gene sequence: CDR1 SGHTS, CDR2 YDEGEE. There are 18 residues in the CDR3. This chain's CDR3 is CASSLDWAGGRLRNEQFF. In nucleotides, the CDR3 is TGTGCCAGCAGCTTGGACTGGGCGGGAGGAAGGTTGAGGAATGAGCAGTTCTTC.

The chain employs TRBV11-2 and TRBJ2-7, with a weak D call TRBD2 (6 bases). This CDR3 is 14 amino acids long. Trimming shortened V by 8 bases and J by 0 bases, and 14 bases separated the two germline ends. Per the germline V gene, CDR1 is SGHAT and CDR2 is FQNNGV. The CDR3 DNA is TGTGCCAGCTCTATTGCTAGCGTCTCCTACGAGCAGTACTTC. Its protein is CASSIASVSYEQYF.

The chain combines TRBV3-1 (or the pseudogene TRBV3-2) with TRBJ2-7; 7 bases agree with TRBD2. The CDR3 loop spans 16 amino acids. Trimming took 1 base from V and 5 from J; bases not matched to a gene: 11. The germline CDR1 and CDR2 sequences are LGHDT and YNNKEL (reference sequence). The CDR3 region is CASSQARKRGGNEQYF. The CDR3 nucleotides read TGTGCCAGCAGCCAAGCTCGAAAGCGGGGAGGAAACGAGCAGTACTTC.

The chain links TRBV4-3 to TRBJ2-3, with 9 bases lining up with TRBD2. Germline lookup yields CDR1 LGHNA and CDR2 YSLEER. With V trimmed by 0 bases and J by 9 bases, 7 bases remained unmatched. The CDR3 consists of 15 residues. The CDR3 region is CASSQEAGGPGTQYF. In nucleotides, the CDR3 is TGCGCCAGCAGCCAAGAGGCGGGAGGGCCGGGAACGCAGTATTTT.

The rearrangement uses TRBV24-1 and TRBJ1-4, with TRBD1 matching over 11 bases. The ends lost 3 bases at V and 7 bases at J; junction bases unmatched: 9. The CDR3 spans 17 residues. Germline CDR1 and CDR2: KGHDR and SFDVKD. CDR3 bases: TGTGCCACCAGTGATCTCGCATCGGACAGGGGGCCTGAAAAACTGTTTTTT. It encodes CATSDLASDRGPEKLFF.

The chain couples TRBV6-5 to TRBJ1-1; TRBD1 agrees at 8 bases. J was trimmed by 7 bases and V by 4 bases; bases with no gene match: 5. The CDR3 has 13 amino acids. The germline gives CDR1 MNHEY, CDR2 SVGAGI. The CDR3 loop reads CASSLTGTGEAFF. The CDR3 coding sequence is TGTGCCAGCAGTTTGACCGGGACAGGTGAAGCTTTCTTT.

The chain combines TRBV29-1 with TRBJ2-3, with 7 bases lining up with TRBD2. The CDR3 consists of 15 residues. Per germline, CDR1 SQVTM and CDR2 ANQGSEA. With 3 bases clipped from V and 6 bases from J, the junction kept 12 bases outside the gene matches. The CDR3 protein is CSVEGGDYSADTQYF. The CDR3, as DNA: TGCAGCGTTGAGGGGGGGGACTATTCGGCTGATACGCAGTATTTT.

V usage is TRBV19 and J usage is TRBJ1-1; 9 nucleotides match TRBD1. Looked up from germline, CDR1 is LNHDA and CDR2 is SQIVND (reference sequence). V lost 9 bases to trimming and J lost 5 bases; unmatched junction nucleotides: 7. This CDR3 is 13 amino acids long. The CDR3 sequence is CASDTGGGTEAFF. CDR3 DNA sequence: TGTGCCAGCGATACAGGGGGCGGTACTGAAGCTTTCTTT.

The V gene is TRBV30, the J gene TRBJ2-7; D might be TRBD2 (7 bases). CDR1 and CDR2 (germline): GTSNPN, SVGIG (reference sequence). The CDR3 is 15 amino acids. V was trimmed by 0 bases and J by 3 bases, leaving 15 bases between them. The chain's CDR3 is CAWSVHRGANYEQYF. CDR3 bases: TGTGCCTGGAGTGTACATCGGGGGGCCAACTACGAGCAGTACTTC.

This chain connects TRBV6-2 or TRBV6-3 to TRBJ2-7; TRBD2 matches 7 bases. CDR3 length: 14 residues. V shed 2 bases and J 4 bases; nucleotides not matched to a gene: 5. Germline V gives CDR1 MNHEY, CDR2 SVGEGT. The CDR3 spells CASSYGGSLYEQYF. In nucleotides, the CDR3 is TGTGCCAGCAGTTACGGCGGGAGTCTATACGAGCAGTACTTC.

The chain has TRBV5-6 and TRBJ1-2; 7 bases line up with TRBD1. With V trimmed by 4 bases and J by 3 bases, 12 bases remained unmatched. CDR1 is SGHDT, CDR2 YYEEEE, per germline. This CDR3 region has 16 residues. This CDR3 is CASSPPGQGEYYGYTF. CDR3 coding DNA: TGTGCCAGCAGCCCCCCCGGCCAGGGGGAATACTATGGCTACACCTTC.

The chain uses TRBV19 and TRBJ1-3; 8 nucleotides match TRBD1. The germline V gene has CDR1 LNHDA and CDR2 SQIVND (reference sequence). The CDR3 runs to 15 residues. J lost 3 bases, V lost 7 bases, and 8 bases had no gene match. The CDR3 sequence: CASKRAGGIGNTIYF. The CDR3 DNA reads TGTGCCAGTAAGCGAGCAGGGGGCATTGGAAACACCATATATTTT.

The chain carries TRBV6-4 and TRBJ2-1; 7 nucleotides line up with TRBD2. The CDR3 totals 13 residues. V lost 4 bases to trimming and J lost 11 bases; unmatched junction nucleotides: 8. Germline values: CDR1 MRHNA, CDR2 SNTAGT. Written as DNA, the CDR3 is TGTGCCAGCAGTGGCTCGCGGGAGACCCAGCAGTTCTTC. This gives the protein CASSGSRETQQFF.

The chain combines TRBV5-1 with TRBJ1-4; 12 bases align to TRBD1. Germline loops: CDR1 SGHRS, CDR2 YFSETQ. This CDR3 has 18 amino acids. Losses at the gene ends were 2 bases for V and 3 bases for J; bases not matched to a gene: 8. CDR3 region: CASSFLGQGASANEKLFF. DNA for the CDR3: TGCGCCAGCAGCTTCCTGGGACAGGGGGCGTCGGCTAATGAAAAACTGTTTTTT.

This chain connects TRBV25-1 to TRBJ1-1, with a weak D call TRBD1 (5 bases). The ends were cut back, 6 bases at V and 9 bases at J, with 11 bases in the middle. The length of the CDR3 is 11 residues. Germline CDR1 MGHDK, CDR2 SYGVNS. CDR3 coding DNA: TGTGCCAGCAGAGAAGACAGCCAAGCTTTCTTT. Amino acid sequence: CASREDSQAFF.